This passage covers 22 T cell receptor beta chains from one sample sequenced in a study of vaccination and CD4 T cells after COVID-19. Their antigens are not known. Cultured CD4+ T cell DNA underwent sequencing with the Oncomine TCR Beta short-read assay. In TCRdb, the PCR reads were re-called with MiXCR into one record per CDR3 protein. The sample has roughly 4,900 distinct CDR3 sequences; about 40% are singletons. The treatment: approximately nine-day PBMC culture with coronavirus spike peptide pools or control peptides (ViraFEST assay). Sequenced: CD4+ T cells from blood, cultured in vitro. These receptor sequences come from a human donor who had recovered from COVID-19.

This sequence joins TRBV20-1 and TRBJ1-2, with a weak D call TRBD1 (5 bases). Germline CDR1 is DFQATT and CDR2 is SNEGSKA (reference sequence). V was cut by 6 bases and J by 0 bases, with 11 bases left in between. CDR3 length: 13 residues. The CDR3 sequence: CSASGGTNYGYTF. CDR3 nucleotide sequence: TGCAGTGCCTCTGGGGGGACTAACTATGGCTACACCTTC.

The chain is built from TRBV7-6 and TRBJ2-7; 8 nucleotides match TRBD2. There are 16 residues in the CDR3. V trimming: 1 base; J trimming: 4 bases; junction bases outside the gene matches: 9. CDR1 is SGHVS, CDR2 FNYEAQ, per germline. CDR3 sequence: CASSLGRSGASYEQYF. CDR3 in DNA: TGTGCCAGCAGCTTAGGGCGTAGCGGGGCTTCGTACGAGCAGTACTTC.

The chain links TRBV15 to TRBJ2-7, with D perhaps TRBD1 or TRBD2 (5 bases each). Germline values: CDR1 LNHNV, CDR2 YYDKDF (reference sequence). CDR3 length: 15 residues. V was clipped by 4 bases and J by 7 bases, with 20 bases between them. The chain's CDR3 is CATSTLTGTPREQYF. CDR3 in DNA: TGTGCCACCAGCACACTAACCGGGACCCCGCGGGAGCAGTACTTC. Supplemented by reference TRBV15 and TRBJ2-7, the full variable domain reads DAMVIQNPRYQVTQFGKPVTLSCSQTLNHNVMYWYQQKSSQAPKLLFHYYDKDFNNEADTPDNFQSRRPNTSFCFLDIRSPGLGDTAMYLCATSTLTGTPREQYFGPGTRLTVT.

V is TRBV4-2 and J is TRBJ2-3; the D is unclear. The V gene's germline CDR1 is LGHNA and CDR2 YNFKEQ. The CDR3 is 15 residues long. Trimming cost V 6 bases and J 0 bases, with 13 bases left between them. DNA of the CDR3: TGTGCCAGCAGTCCAACTCCGCTTAGCACAGATACGCAGTATTTT. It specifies CASSPTPLSTDTQYF.

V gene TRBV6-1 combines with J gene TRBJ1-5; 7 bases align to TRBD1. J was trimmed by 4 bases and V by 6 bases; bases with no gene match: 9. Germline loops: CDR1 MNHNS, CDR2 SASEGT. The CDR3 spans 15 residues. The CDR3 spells CASRKWQQGNQPQHF. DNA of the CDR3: TGTGCCAGCAGGAAATGGCAACAGGGGAATCAGCCCCAGCATTTT.

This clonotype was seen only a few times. In DNA form, the CDR3 reads TGCAGTGCTAGGGAGGGCACCGGGGAGCTGTTTTTT. This codes for CSAREGTGELFF. The V gene is TRBV20-1, the J gene TRBJ2-2; D possibly corresponds to TRBD2 (6 bases). The CDR3 loop spans 12 amino acids. V lost 3 bases and J 4 bases, leaving 6 bases between the germline ends. Germline lookup yields CDR1 DFQATT and CDR2 SNEGSKA (reference sequence).

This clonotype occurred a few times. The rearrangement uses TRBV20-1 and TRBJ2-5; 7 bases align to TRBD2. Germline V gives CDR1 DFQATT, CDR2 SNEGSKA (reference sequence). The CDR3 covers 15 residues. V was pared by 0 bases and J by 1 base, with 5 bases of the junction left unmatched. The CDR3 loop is CSARDIRTSQETQYF. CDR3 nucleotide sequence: TGCAGTGCTAGAGACATAAGGACTAGCCAAGAGACCCAGTACTTC.

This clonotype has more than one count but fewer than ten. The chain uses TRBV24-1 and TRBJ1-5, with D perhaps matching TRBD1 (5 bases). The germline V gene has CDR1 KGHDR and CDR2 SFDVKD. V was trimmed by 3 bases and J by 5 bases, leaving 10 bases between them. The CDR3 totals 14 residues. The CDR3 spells CATSDGARDQPQHF. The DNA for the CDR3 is TGTGCCACCAGTGATGGGGCCAGGGATCAGCCCCAGCATTTT.

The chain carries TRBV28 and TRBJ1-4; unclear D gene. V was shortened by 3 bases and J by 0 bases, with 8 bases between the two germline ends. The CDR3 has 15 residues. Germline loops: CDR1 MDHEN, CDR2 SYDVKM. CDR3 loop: CASSLLGATNEKLFF. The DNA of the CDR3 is TGTGCCAGCAGTTTGTTGGGAGCAACTAATGAAAAACTGTTTTTT.

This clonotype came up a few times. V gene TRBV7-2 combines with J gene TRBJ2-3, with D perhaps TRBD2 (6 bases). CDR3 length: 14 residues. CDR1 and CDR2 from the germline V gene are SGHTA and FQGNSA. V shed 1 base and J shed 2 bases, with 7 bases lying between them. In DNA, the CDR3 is TGTGCCAGCAGCTTAGTAGCGGACACAGATACGCAGTATTTT. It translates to CASSLVADTDTQYF.

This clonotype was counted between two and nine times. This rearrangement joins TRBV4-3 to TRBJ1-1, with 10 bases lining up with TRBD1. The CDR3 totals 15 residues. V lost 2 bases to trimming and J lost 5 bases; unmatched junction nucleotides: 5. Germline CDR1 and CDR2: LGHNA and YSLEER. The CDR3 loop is CASSQRTGGGTEAFF. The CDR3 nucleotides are TGCGCCAGCAGCCAAAGGACAGGGGGGGGGACTGAAGCTTTCTTT.

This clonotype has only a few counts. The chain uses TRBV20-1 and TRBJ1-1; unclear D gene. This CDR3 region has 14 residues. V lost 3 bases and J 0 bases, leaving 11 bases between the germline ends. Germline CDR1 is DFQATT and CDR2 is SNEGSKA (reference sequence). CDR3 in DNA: TGCAGTGCTAGTCTTGGACCTTTGAACACTGAAGCTTTCTTT. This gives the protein CSASLGPLNTEAFF.

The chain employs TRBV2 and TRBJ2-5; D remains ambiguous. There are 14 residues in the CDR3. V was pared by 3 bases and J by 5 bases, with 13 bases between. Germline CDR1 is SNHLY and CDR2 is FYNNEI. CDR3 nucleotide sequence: TGTGCCAGCAGTGATATGCCACCTGATGAGACCCAGTACTTC. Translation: CASSDMPPDETQYF.

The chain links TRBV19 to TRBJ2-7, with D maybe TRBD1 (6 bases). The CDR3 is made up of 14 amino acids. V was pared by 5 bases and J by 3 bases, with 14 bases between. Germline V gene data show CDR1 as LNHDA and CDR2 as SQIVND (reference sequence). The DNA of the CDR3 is TGTGCCAGTAGTCGGGACAATAGCCTCTACGAGCAGTACTTC. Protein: CASSRDNSLYEQYF.

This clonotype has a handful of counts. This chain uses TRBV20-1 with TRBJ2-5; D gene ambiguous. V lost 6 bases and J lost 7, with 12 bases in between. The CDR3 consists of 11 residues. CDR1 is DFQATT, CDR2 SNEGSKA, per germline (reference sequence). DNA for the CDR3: TGCAGTGCATGGGGTGAGAGGACCCAGTACTTC. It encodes CSAWGERTQYF.

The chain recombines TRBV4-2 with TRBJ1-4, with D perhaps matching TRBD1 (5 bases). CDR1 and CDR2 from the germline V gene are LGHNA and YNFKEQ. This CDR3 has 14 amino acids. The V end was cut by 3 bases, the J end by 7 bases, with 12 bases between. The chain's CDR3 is CASSQGTSAEKLFF. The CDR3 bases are TGTGCCAGCAGCCAGGGGACTTCAGCTGAAAAACTGTTTTTT.

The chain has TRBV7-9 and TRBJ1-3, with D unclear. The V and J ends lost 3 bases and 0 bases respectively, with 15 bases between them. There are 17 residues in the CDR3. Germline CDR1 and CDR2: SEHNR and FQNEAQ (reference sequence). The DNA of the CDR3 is TGTGCCAGCAGCTTGAACACCGCCCTGAGCTCTGGAAACACCATATATTTT. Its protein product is CASSLNTALSSGNTIYF.

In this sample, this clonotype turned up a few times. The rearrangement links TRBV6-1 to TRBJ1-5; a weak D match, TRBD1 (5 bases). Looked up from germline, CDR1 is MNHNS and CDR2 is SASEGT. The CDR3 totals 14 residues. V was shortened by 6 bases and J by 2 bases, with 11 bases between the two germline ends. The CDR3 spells CASRPGFGNQPQHF. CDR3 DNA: TGTGCCAGCAGACCAGGGTTTGGCAATCAGCCCCAGCATTTT.

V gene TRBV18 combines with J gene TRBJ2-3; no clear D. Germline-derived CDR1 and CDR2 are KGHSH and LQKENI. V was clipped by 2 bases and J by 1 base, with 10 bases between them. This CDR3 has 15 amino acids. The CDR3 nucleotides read TGTGCCAGCTCACCATGGGTTGTGGGCACAGATACGCAGTATTTT. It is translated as CASSPWVVGTDTQYF.

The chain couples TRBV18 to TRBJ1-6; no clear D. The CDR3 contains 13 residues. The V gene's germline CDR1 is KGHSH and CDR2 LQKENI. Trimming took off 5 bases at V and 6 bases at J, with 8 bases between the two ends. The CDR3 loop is CASSDGRNSPLHF. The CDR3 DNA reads TGTGCCAGCTCAGATGGCCGTAATTCACCCCTCCACTTT.

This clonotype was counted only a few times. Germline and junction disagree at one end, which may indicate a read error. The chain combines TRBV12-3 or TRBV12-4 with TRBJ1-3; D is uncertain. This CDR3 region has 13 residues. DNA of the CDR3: TGTGCCAGCAGTTTGAGCCCTGGGAACACCATATATTTT. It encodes CASSLSPGNTIYF.

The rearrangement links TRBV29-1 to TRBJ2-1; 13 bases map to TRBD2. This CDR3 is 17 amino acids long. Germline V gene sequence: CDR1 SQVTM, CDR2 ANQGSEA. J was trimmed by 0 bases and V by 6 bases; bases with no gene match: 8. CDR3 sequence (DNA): TGCAGCGTAGGGGGGACTAGCGGGAAGAGCTCCTACAATGAGCAGTTCTTC. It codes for CSVGGTSGKSSYNEQFF.